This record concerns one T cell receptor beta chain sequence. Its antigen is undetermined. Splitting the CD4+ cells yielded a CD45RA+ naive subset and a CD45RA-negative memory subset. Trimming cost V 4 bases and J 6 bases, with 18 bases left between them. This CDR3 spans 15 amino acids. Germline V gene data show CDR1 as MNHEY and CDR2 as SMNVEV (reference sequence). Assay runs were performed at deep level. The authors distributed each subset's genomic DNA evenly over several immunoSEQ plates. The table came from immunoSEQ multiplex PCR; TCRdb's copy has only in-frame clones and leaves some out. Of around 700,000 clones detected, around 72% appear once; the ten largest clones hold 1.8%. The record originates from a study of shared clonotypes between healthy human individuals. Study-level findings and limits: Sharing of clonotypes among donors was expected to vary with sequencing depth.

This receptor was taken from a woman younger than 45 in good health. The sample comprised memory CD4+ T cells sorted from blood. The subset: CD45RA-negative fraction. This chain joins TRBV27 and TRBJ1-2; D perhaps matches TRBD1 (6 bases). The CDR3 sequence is CASSSPLTGMDGYTF. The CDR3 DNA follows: TGTGCCAGCAGTTCCCCCCTCACAGGGATGGATGGCTACACCTTC.